Included here is one TCR beta chain sequence, with context. This specimen belongs to a study of T cell changes during pregnancy in multiple sclerosis. V lost 0 bases and J lost 2, with 11 bases in between. CDR1 and CDR2 from the germline V gene are MNHEY and SVGAGI. The CDR3 extends over 15 amino acids. Only in-frame clones appear in the TCRdb table, and some are missing; sequencing was by immunoSEQ multiplex PCR. This table has some 89,000 clones, about 94% appearing once. This TCR was sampled from a female donor with multiple sclerosis, enrolled in a pregnancy study. Specimen: peripheral blood, collected in the third trimester of pregnancy. V usage is TRBV6-5 and J usage is TRBJ2-7; no clear D gene. The CDR3 sequence is CASSYSSGAAYEQYF. Written as DNA, the CDR3 is TGTGCCAGCAGTTACTCGAGTGGCGCGGCCTACGAGCAGTACTTC.